The 29 T cell receptor beta chains below all came from one sample that was sequenced in a study of blood T cell repertoires in COVID-19. Clones were sequenced by immunoSEQ multiplex PCR, and TCRdb holds only the in-frame ones, with some missing. Of about 93,000 clones in the sample, roughly 90% were seen once. The sample taken for sequencing was peripheral blood. These receptors came from an elderly woman with acute or convalescent COVID-19.

This chain joins TRBV9 and TRBJ1-2, with TRBD1 matching 7 bases. Germline V gene data show CDR1 as SGDLS and CDR2 as YYNGEE. J gave up 4 bases and V 2 bases, and 5 bases lay outside the gene matches. This CDR3 is built from 14 residues. This CDR3 reads CASSVPGTAYGYTF. The CDR3 nucleotides are TGTGCCAGCAGCGTCCCCGGGACAGCCTATGGCTACACCTTC. Full variable domain (missing parts from reference TRBV9 and TRBJ1-2): DSGVTQTPKHLITATGQRVTLRCSPRSGDLSVYWYQQSLDQGLQFLIQYYNGEERAKGNILERFSAQQFPDLHSELNLSSLELGDSALYFCASSVPGTAYGYTFGSGTRLTVV.

The gene calls are TRBV19 and TRBJ1-2; TRBD1 matches at 8 bases. The CDR3 length is 16 residues. Trimming took 1 base from V and 0 from J; bases not matched to a gene: 4. Per the germline V gene, CDR1 is LNHDA and CDR2 is SQIVND (reference sequence). The CDR3: CASSIGQGAPNYGYTF. The CDR3 DNA sequence: TGTGCCAGTAGTATAGGCCAGGGGGCGCCTAACTATGGCTACACCTTC.

The J gene is TRBJ1-3, the V gene TRBV5-1; D not resolved. Deletions cut 0 bases from V and 8 bases from J, with 9 bases between. Germline CDR1 is SGHRS and CDR2 is YFSETQ. This CDR3 has 13 residues. The DNA of the CDR3 is TGCGCCAGCAGCTTGGCGGGTTTCGACACCATATATTTT. As protein: CASSLAGFDTIYF.

This chain joins TRBV28 and TRBJ1-2; no reliable D call. V lost 6 bases to trimming and J lost 5 bases, with 7 bases between them. Per the germline V gene, CDR1 is MDHEN and CDR2 is SYDVKM. This CDR3 has 11 amino acids. The CDR3 region has the DNA TGTGCCAGCAGCAGAGGGTATGGCTACACCTTC. Residues: CASSRGYGYTF.

This chain joins TRBV5-5 and TRBJ2-1; the match to TRBD2 covers 9 bases. V lost 3 bases, J lost 10 bases, and 11 bases stayed unmatched. CDR1 is SGHKS and CDR2 is YYEKEE in the germline V gene (reference sequence). The CDR3 is made up of 15 amino acids. The CDR3, as DNA: TGTGCCAGCAGCTCGAATCCGGGACTAGCAAGCGAGCAGTTCTTC. The encoded protein is CASSSNPGLASEQFF.

This rearrangement joins TRBV11-2 to TRBJ2-3; 11 positions match TRBD2. J lost 0 bases, V lost 1 base, and 9 bases had no gene match. This CDR3 comprises 19 residues. CDR1 is SGHAT and CDR2 is FQNNGV in the germline V gene. The CDR3 DNA reads as TGTGCCAGCAGCTTAGTCGGGGGGACTAGCGGTCCTAGCACAGATACGCAGTATTTT. Translated: CASSLVGGTSGPSTDTQYF.

This chain connects TRBV29-1 to TRBJ1-6, with D perhaps matching TRBD1 (5 bases). This CDR3 comprises 13 residues. Germline V gene sequence: CDR1 SQVTM, CDR2 ANQGSEA. V was clipped by 5 bases and J by 5 bases, with 10 bases between them. As DNA, the CDR3 is TGCAGCGTTTGGGAAGGGGATAATTCACCCCTCCACTTT. Translated, it gives CSVWEGDNSPLHF.

This clone showed up just once. This chain joins TRBV5-1 and TRBJ2-3, with a weak D call TRBD2 (6 bases). V was trimmed by 3 bases and J by 1 base, leaving 6 bases between them. Germline V gene sequence: CDR1 SGHRS, CDR2 YFSETQ. This CDR3 region has 13 residues. Written as DNA, the CDR3 is TGCGCCAGCAGCTCGGGGGGCACAGATACGCAGTATTTT. Amino acid sequence: CASSSGGTDTQYF.

This sequence joins TRBV4-1 and TRBJ1-3; D perhaps matches TRBD1 (6 bases). This CDR3 is built from 16 residues. V lost 3 bases and J lost 0, with 12 bases in between. Per germline, CDR1 MGHRA and CDR2 YSYEKL. The CDR3 is CASSQVVGGSGNTIYF. The CDR3 coding sequence is TGCGCCAGCAGCCAGGTGGTAGGGGGCTCTGGAAACACCATATATTTT.

This rearrangement joins TRBV6-5 to TRBJ1-6, with 8 bases matching TRBD1. CDR1 is MNHEY, CDR2 SVGAGI, per germline. The V and J ends lost 7 bases and 10 bases, in that order; junction bases with no gene match: 12. The length of the CDR3 is 15 residues. The chain's CDR3 is CASNSFGTGGSPLHF. DNA for the CDR3: TGTGCCAGCAACTCTTTCGGGACAGGAGGCTCACCCCTCCACTTT.

V gene TRBV6-1 combines with J gene TRBJ2-1; tentative D call: TRBD1 (6 bases). Between the trimmed V and J ends, which lost 2 bases and 5 bases, there was a span of 16 bases. The CDR3 runs 16 residues. The V gene's germline CDR1 is MNHNS and CDR2 SASEGT. The CDR3 DNA reads as TGTGCCAGCAGTGAATGGAGGACAGCCGTTAACAATGAGCAGTTCTTC. This translates into CASSEWRTAVNNEQFF.

This chain links TRBV7-9 with TRBJ1-1; no clear D. CDR1 is SEHNR, CDR2 FQNEAQ, per germline (reference sequence). The CDR3 is 11 residues long. Trimming pared 2 bases from V and 7 bases from J, leaving 5 bases between. In DNA, the CDR3 is TGTGCCAGCAGCTTATCGGGTGAAGCTTTCTTT. Translated: CASSLSGEAFF.

The chain recombines TRBV6-6 with TRBJ2-7; 7 bases are shared with TRBD2. Germline loops: CDR1 MNHNY, CDR2 SVGAGI (reference sequence). V gave up 8 bases and J gave up 6 bases; unmatched junction bases: 10. This CDR3 contains 13 residues. CDR3 sequence (DNA): TGTGCCAGCGGGGGGGAGAAAACTCGCGAGCAGTACTTC. Translated: CASGGEKTREQYF.

The chain carries TRBV7-3 and TRBJ2-3; no clear D. With 1 base removed from V and 0 bases from J, the gap between germline ends came to 14 bases. The CDR3 contains 17 residues. CDR1 is SGHTA, CDR2 FQGTGA, per germline. The CDR3 DNA reads as TGTGCCAGCAGCTTAAACCCTGGGCCTTTTAGCACAGATACGCAGTATTTT. Translating it yields CASSLNPGPFSTDTQYF.

The chain joins TRBV6-5 to TRBJ2-7; 7 nucleotides agree with TRBD1. This CDR3 comprises 14 residues. Trimming removed 6 bases from V and 0 bases from J; junction bases left unmatched: 5. Germline-derived CDR1 and CDR2 are MNHEY and SVGAGI. The CDR3 loop reads CASSTRTGSYEQYF. CDR3 bases: TGTGCCAGCAGCACCCGGACAGGCTCCTACGAGCAGTACTTC.

This clone was detected only once. The CDR3 sequence: CASSLFGAATDTQYF. DNA for the CDR3: TGTGCCAGCAGCTTGTTTGGGGCGGCGACAGATACGCAGTATTTT. The chain recombines TRBV7-9 with TRBJ2-3, with a weak D call TRBD1 (5 bases). Trimming removed 3 bases at V and 3 bases at J, with 13 bases between. Germline CDR1 is SEHNR and CDR2 is FQNEAQ (reference sequence). This CDR3 region has 15 residues.

V and J are TRBV5-1 and TRBJ1-2; 8 positions agree with TRBD1. This CDR3 is 15 amino acids long. CDR1 and CDR2 from the germline V gene are SGHRS and YFSETQ. The V gene end was trimmed by 2 bases and the J gene end by 3 bases; junction bases not matched to a gene: 6. CDR3 in amino acids: CASSFYGTGYYGYTF. CDR3 bases: TGCGCCAGCAGCTTTTACGGGACAGGCTACTATGGCTACACCTTC.

The gene calls are TRBV11-3 and TRBJ1-1; D not resolved. The length of the CDR3 is 13 residues. CDR1 and CDR2 (germline): SGHNT, YENEEA. Trimming removed 4 bases at V and 0 bases at J, with 6 bases between. CDR3 in DNA: TGTGCCAGCAGCTCACTTTTGAACACTGAAGCTTTCTTT. It encodes CASSSLLNTEAFF.

This sequence joins TRBV28 and TRBJ2-3; tentatively, D is TRBD1 (6 bases). Germline-derived CDR1 and CDR2 are MDHEN and SYDVKM. Trimming removed 7 bases at V and 2 bases at J, with 13 bases between. The CDR3 is 14 amino acids. The CDR3 region has the DNA TGTGCCAGCAAAGACTGGGACAACACAGATACGCAGTATTTT. It specifies CASKDWDNTDTQYF.

The chain uses TRBV19 and TRBJ2-6; D might be TRBD1 (5 bases). Germline V lookup: CDR1 LNHDA, CDR2 SQIVND (reference sequence). Trimming removed 1 base from V and 1 base from J, with 8 bases in between. This CDR3 has 16 residues. The CDR3 nucleotides read TGTGCCAGTAGTATAGGGGCAGGGTCTGGGGCCAACGTCCTGACTTTC. It specifies CASSIGAGSGANVLTF. The whole variable domain, remainder taken from reference TRBV19 and TRBJ2-6, is DGGITQSPKYLFRKEGQNVTLSCEQNLNHDAMYWYRQDPGQGLRLIYYSQIVNDFQKGDIAEGYSVSREKKESFPLTVTSAQKNPTAFYLCASSIGAGSGANVLTFGAGSRLTVL.

The chain carries TRBV5-3 and TRBJ1-2, with 8 bases that match TRBD1. TRBV5-3 is classed as an ORF, of uncertain function. The ends lost 4 bases at V and 8 bases at J; junction bases unmatched: 7. The CDR3 is 13 amino acids. The DNA of the CDR3 is TGTGCCAGAAGCCCGACAGGGGTTTGCGGCTACACCTTC. It specifies CARSPTGVCGYTF.

The chain couples TRBV10-3 to TRBJ1-3, with TRBD1 matching over 7 bases. The CDR3 has 16 amino acids. Losses at the gene ends were 6 bases for V and 4 bases for J; bases not matched to a gene: 12. Germline loops: CDR1 ENHRY, CDR2 SYGVKD. The CDR3 loop reads CAISGPPGTEGNTIYF. The DNA for the CDR3 is TGTGCCATCAGCGGTCCTCCCGGGACAGAAGGAAACACCATATATTTT.

This chain links TRBV4-1 with TRBJ1-5, with D perhaps matching TRBD1 (6 bases). Looked up from germline, CDR1 is MGHRA and CDR2 is YSYEKL. The CDR3 loop spans 16 amino acids. The ends were cut back, 0 bases at V and 4 bases at J, with 13 bases in the middle. CDR3 bases: TGCGCCAGCAGCCAAGAAGGGGGACGCACGAATCAGCCCCAGCATTTT. Translated: CASSQEGGRTNQPQHF.

The chain recombines TRBV21-1 with TRBJ2-5; TRBD2, as called in the table, went unchecked against the DNA. Judging by the DNA end, TRBJ2-7 fits better; the J call may be wrong. TRBV21-1 is termed a pseudogene. The CDR3 totals 17 residues. CDR3 bases: TGTGCCAGCAGCAACCTAGCGGGGGGGGTACCCCCAAACGAGCAGTACTTC. Translation gives CASSNLAGGVPPNEQYF.

The CDR3 protein is CASSQDRGGEKLFF. CDR3 sequence (DNA): TGCGCCAGCAGCCAGGACAGGGGAGGTGAAAAACTGTTTTTT. V usage is TRBV4-1 and J usage is TRBJ1-4, with 9 bases aligning to TRBD1. Germline CDR1 MGHRA, CDR2 YSYEKL. The CDR3 spans 14 residues. With 3 bases clipped from V and 7 bases from J, the junction kept 3 bases outside the gene matches.

The chain couples TRBV19 to TRBJ2-5; TRBD1 matches 11 bases. V dropped 3 bases and J dropped 5; count of bases not matched to a gene: 5. Germline CDR1 and CDR2: LNHDA and SQIVND (reference sequence). The CDR3 totals 15 residues. CDR3 nucleotides: TGTGCCAGTAGTATTGGGGACAGGGGGAAGGAGACCCAGTACTTC. It yields the protein CASSIGDRGKETQYF.

V gene TRBV25-1 combines with J gene TRBJ2-7, with 11 bases fitting TRBD2. The CDR3 totals 16 residues. V shed 3 bases and J 7 bases; nucleotides not matched to a gene: 11. Germline CDR1 MGHDK, CDR2 SYGVNS. The CDR3 DNA is TGTGCCAGCAGTGACCCCCGACTAGCGGGGATAGGAGAGCAGTACTTC. Amino acid sequence: CASSDPRLAGIGEQYF.

This chain uses TRBV5-1 with TRBJ2-7; 11 bases align to TRBD2. The CDR3 has 16 residues. The V gene's germline CDR1 is SGHRS and CDR2 YFSETQ. V was clipped by 4 bases and J by 2 bases; unmatched bases: 8. The chain's CDR3 is CASSVTGTSGTYEQYF. CDR3 coding DNA: TGCGCCAGCAGCGTAACCGGGACTAGCGGCACCTACGAGCAGTACTTC.

V gene TRBV28 combines with J gene TRBJ1-4, with TRBD1 identical over 7 bases. The CDR3 has 17 residues. Germline loops: CDR1 MDHEN, CDR2 SYDVKM. V lost 3 bases, J lost 3 bases, and 10 bases stayed unmatched. In nucleotides, the CDR3 is TGTGCCAGCAGTTTCGACAGGGAGAACACGGCTAATGAAAAACTGTTTTTT. Protein product: CASSFDRENTANEKLFF.